Listed below are T cell receptor beta chains from one sample, sequenced in a study of CD8 T cells in Susac syndrome. TCRdb re-called the immunoSEQ multiplex PCR reads with MiXCR, one entry per CDR3 protein. This repertoire shows 90,000 to 150,000 distinct CDR3 sequences, around 94% found once; its top ten account for roughly 0.098%. Material: CD4+ T cells from PBMCs. The receptors come from a human donor in good health. The CDR3 runs from the conserved cysteine through the conserved F or W. The D gene is left open where the match is weak. Size is omitted from some rows. Given values are once, few, many or a class for expanded clones.

>TRBV5-1|TRBJ1-5|few|-
CASSLGPLSNQPQHF
TGCGCCAGCAGCCTGGGGCCGCTCAGCAATCAGCCCCAGCATTTT
>TRBV3-1|TRBJ1-4|-|-
CASSQGQLKGKLFF
TGTGCCAGCAGCCAAGGGCAGTTAAAGGGAAAACTGTTTTTT
>TRBV19|TRBJ1-5|-|-
CASKSRDNSNQPQHF
TGTGCCAGTAAATCCAGGGACAATAGCAATCAGCCCCAGCATTTT
>TRBV19|TRBJ2-1|-|-
CASSPPLTGYNEQFF
TGTGCCAGTAGCCCTCCACTGACAGGCTACAATGAGCAGTTCTTC
>TRBV7-9|TRBJ2-1|-|-
CASTPITHPVFNEQFF
TGTGCCAGCACCCCCATCACGCACCCCGTGTTCAATGAGCAGTTCTTC
>TRBV30|TRBJ2-7|-|TRBD2
CAGSGGETEQYF
TGTGCCGGGTCGGGGGGAGAGACCGAGCAGTACTTC
>TRBV18|TRBJ1-5|-|-
CASSPRAFGTASNQPQHF
TGTGCCAGCTCACCACGAGCGTTCGGGACGGCCAGCAATCAGCCCCAGCATTTT
>TRBV7-3|TRBJ2-5|-|-
CASSLNEGTQYF
TGTGCCAGCAGCTTAAATGAGGGGACCCAGTACTTC
>TRBV5-6|TRBJ1-2|-|TRBD1
CASSSGQGGRGYTGYTF
TGTGCCAGCAGCTCGGGACAGGGCGGGCGGGGCTACACGGGCTACACCTTC
>TRBV3-1|TRBJ2-5|-|-
CASSQGGSGETQYF
TGTGCCAGCAGCCAAGGGGGCAGCGGGGAGACCCAGTACTTC
>TRBV16|TRBJ2-1|-|TRBD1
CASSRQGDPSYNEQFF
TGTGCCAGCAGCCGACAGGGGGACCCTTCCTACAATGAGCAGTTCTTC
>TRBV6-6|TRBJ2-7|-|TRBD2
CASGTRDEQYF
TGTGCCAGCGGGACTAGAGACGAGCAGTACTTC
>TRBV7-2|TRBJ2-7|-|TRBD1
CASSPGTGLVAKQYF
TGTGCCAGCAGCCCGGGGACAGGTTTAGTTGCAAAGCAGTACTTC
>TRBV6-5|TRBJ2-1|-|TRBD1
CASSPADRAYNEQFF
TGTGCCAGCAGTCCGGCCGACAGGGCCTACAATGAGCAGTTCTTC
>TRBV20-1|TRBJ2-7|-|-
CSARDVAGQSSYEQYF
TGCAGTGCTAGAGATGTAGCGGGACAGAGCTCCTACGAGCAGTACTTC
>TRBV7-9|TRBJ2-2|-|TRBD2
CASHAASGRLTGELFF
TGTGCCAGCCATGCGGCTAGCGGGAGACTTACCGGGGAGCTGTTTTTT
>TRBV15|TRBJ2-7|-|TRBD1
CATSRDPDREYEQYF
TGTGCCACCAGCAGAGACCCGGACAGGGAGTACGAGCAGTACTTC
>TRBV27|TRBJ2-5|-|TRBD2
CASSSVLAAQETQYF
TGTGCCAGCAGTTCCGTACTAGCGGCTCAAGAGACCCAGTACTTC
>TRBV27|TRBJ2-1|-|-
CASRRIPGPYNEQFF
TGTGCCAGCAGGCGGATCCCGGGACCTTACAATGAGCAGTTCTTC
>TRBV20-1|TRBJ1-5|-|-
CSAPDSSNQPQHF
TGCAGTGCTCCGGACAGTAGCAATCAGCCCCAGCATTTT
>TRBV7-2|TRBJ2-5|-|-
CASSLAVGSQETQYF
TGTGCCAGCAGCTTAGCGGTGGGCTCCCAAGAGACCCAGTACTTC
>TRBV18|TRBJ1-3|-|-
CASSLGKAAGNTIYF
TGTGCCAGCTCACTAGGGAAGGCAGCTGGAAACACCATATATTTT
>TRBV24-1|TRBJ1-4|once|-
CATSDFGTRCNEKLFF
TGTGCCACCAGTGATTTCGGGACACGGTGTAATGAAAAACTGTTTTTT
>TRBV20-1|TRBJ2-1|once|TRBD2
CSARDPSGDLNEQFF
TGCAGTGCTAGAGATCCAAGCGGGGACCTCAATGAGCAGTTCTTC
>TRBV5-1|TRBJ1-1|-|TRBD1
CASSYSTGGTEAFF
TGCGCCAGCAGCTACAGTACAGGGGGCACTGAAGCTTTCTTT
>TRBV20-1|TRBJ2-4|-|-
CSARDVGTAKNIQYF
TGCAGTGCTAGAGACGTTGGGACTGCCAAAAACATTCAGTACTTC
>TRBV6-2/TRBV6-3|TRBJ1-1|-|-
CASSYPGHWNTEAFF
TGTGCCAGCAGTTACCCGGGACACTGGAACACTGAAGCTTTCTTT
>TRBV18|TRBJ2-7|-|-
CASSEREGQYF
TGTGCCAGCTCAGAGCGTGAGGGGCAGTACTTC
>TRBV20-1|TRBJ1-1|-|-
CSARPGGMNTEAFF
TGCAGTGCTAGACCGGGGGGTATGAACACTGAAGCTTTCTTT
>TRBV7-9|TRBJ2-3|-|TRBD1
CASSDRGTSTDTQYF
TGTGCCAGCAGCGACAGGGGAACTAGCACAGATACGCAGTATTTT
>TRBV15|TRBJ2-5|once|TRBD2
CATSRDPSGRETQYF
TGTGCCACCAGCAGAGATCCTAGCGGGAGAGAGACCCAGTACTTC
>TRBV2|TRBJ1-6|-|-
CASTGELSSPLHF
TGTGCCAGTACAGGAGAACTTAGTTCACCCCTCCACTTT
>TRBV3-1|TRBJ2-1|-|-
CASSQSGLEQFF
TGTGCCAGCAGCCAATCCGGACTAGAGCAGTTCTTC
>TRBV6-5|TRBJ1-2|-|-
CAGKLDRSNTF
TGTGCCGGCAAATTGGACAGATCCAACACCTTC
>TRBV29-1|TRBJ2-3|-|-
CSVVSALITTAADTQYF
TGCAGCGTTGTTTCAGCGCTCATCACCACGGCAGCCGATACGCAGTATTTT
>TRBV20-1|TRBJ2-1|-|TRBD2
CSARGLAGINEQFF
TGCAGTGCTAGAGGGCTAGCGGGGATCAATGAGCAGTTCTTC
>TRBV19|TRBJ2-5|-|-
CASSSTDSAGVTQYF
TGTGCCAGTAGTTCCACGGACAGCGCAGGGGTGACCCAGTACTTC
>TRBV12-3/TRBV12-4|TRBJ1-4|-|TRBD1
CASSTDRGQDEKLFF
TGTGCCAGCAGTACGGACAGGGGGCAGGACGAAAAACTGTTTTTT
>TRBV5-1|TRBJ2-7|-|-
CASSSRAEGWSYEQYF
TGCGCCAGCAGCTCCCGCGCAGAGGGTTGGTCCTACGAGCAGTACTTC
>TRBV6-5|TRBJ1-1|-|-
CASSYQGQGGNTEAFF
TGTGCCAGCAGCTATCAGGGCCAAGGGGGGAACACTGAAGCTTTCTTT
>TRBV7-9|TRBJ2-7|-|-
CASSLGGVSVYEQYF
TGTGCCAGCAGCTTAGGAGGAGTTTCGGTCTACGAGCAGTACTTC
>TRBV30|TRBJ2-7|-|-
CAWSSGSSYEQYF
TGTGCCTGGAGTAGCGGAAGCTCCTACGAGCAGTACTTC
>TRBV7-2|TRBJ2-5|-|-
CASSLNREETQYF
TGTGCCAGCAGCTTAAACAGGGAGGAGACCCAGTACTTC
>TRBV4-3|TRBJ2-1|-|TRBD2
CASSQGVYGRESREQFF
TGCGCCAGCAGCCAAGGGGTTTATGGGCGGGAGAGCCGGGAGCAGTTCTTC
>TRBV18|TRBJ1-5|-|-
CASARGEESQPQHF
TGTGCCAGCGCTAGAGGAGAGGAAAGTCAGCCCCAGCATTTT
>TRBV11-2|TRBJ1-2|-|TRBD1
CASSTLKDRVMDYTF
TGTGCCAGCAGCACACTAAAGGACAGGGTAATGGACTACACCTTC
>TRBV6-2/TRBV6-3|TRBJ1-5|-|TRBD1
CASSSGGVQPQHF
TGTGCCAGCAGCTCAGGGGGAGTCCAGCCCCAGCATTTT
>TRBV15|TRBJ1-3|-|-
CGSAADGNTIYF
TGTGGATCAGCGGCTGACGGAAACACCATATATTTT
>TRBV28|TRBJ2-3|-|TRBD1
CASSARDSPDTQYF
TGTGCCAGCAGTGCGAGGGACAGTCCAGATACGCAGTATTTT
>TRBV7-9|TRBJ1-1|-|-
CASSPPRQADYLRTEAFF
TGTGCCAGCAGCCCCCCCCGGCAAGCAGATTACCTGAGGACTGAAGCTTTCTTT
>TRBV6-1|TRBJ2-7|-|-
CASRQGTEQYF
TGTGCCAGCCGCCAGGGGACCGAGCAGTACTTC
>TRBV12-3/TRBV12-4|TRBJ2-7|-|TRBD1
CASSPLSGGSDEQYF
TGTGCCAGCAGTCCCCTATCAGGGGGCAGCGACGAGCAGTACTTC
>TRBV18|TRBJ2-5|-|-
CASSPLERLETQYF
TGTGCCAGCTCACCGCTTGAGAGGCTGGAGACCCAGTACTTC
>TRBV5-1|TRBJ2-1|-|TRBD2
CASSLAWSSGRANEQFF
TGCGCCAGCAGCTTGGCCTGGTCTAGCGGGAGGGCCAATGAGCAGTTCTTC
>TRBV5-1|TRBJ2-2|-|TRBD1
CATAQGETGELFF
TGCGCCACGGCGCAGGGGGAAACCGGGGAGCTGTTTTTT